These 32 T cell receptor beta chains came from one sample sequenced in a study of T cell repertoires in cytomegalovirus infection. TCRdb re-derived calls from the reads in MiXCR, one entry per CDR3 protein. Of 630,000 or so distinct CDR3 sequences listed, more than 20% are singletons. Sequenced material: CD8+ T cells from PBMCs. The receptors derive from a human donor in good health (CMV status not recorded). Some clones in this sample may be carry-over from other donors' samples.

This clonotype turned up a few times. The rearrangement joins TRBV7-9 to TRBJ2-4; D gene unclear. Germline V gene lookup returns CDR1 SEHNR and CDR2 FQNEAQ (reference sequence). This CDR3 is 13 amino acids long. Trimming took off 1 base at V and 7 bases at J, with 8 bases between the two ends. CDR3 sequence: CASSLEGRNIQYF. The CDR3 DNA sequence: TGTGCCAGCAGCTTAGAGGGCCGGAACATTCAGTACTTC. Using reference TRBV7-9 and TRBJ2-4 for the parts outside the CDR3, the full variable domain is DTGVSQNPRHKITKRGQNVTFRCDPISEHNRLYWYRQTLGQGPEFLTYFQNEAQLEKSRLLSDRFSAERPKGSFSTLEIQRTEQGDSAMYLCASSLEGRNIQYFGAGTRLSVL.

With regard to this clonotype: A much larger clone lies a single base off, so this may be a read error. V is TRBV7-8 and J is TRBJ2-2; 9 bases match TRBD2. The CDR3 extends over 15 amino acids. The V and J ends lost 3 bases and 6 bases, in that order; junction bases with no gene match: 5. Germline CDR1 is SGHVS and CDR2 is FQNEAQ. The CDR3 reads CASSFGTSFSGELFF. CDR3 bases: TGTGCCAGCAGCTTCGGGACTAGCTTCTCCGGGGAGCTGTTTTTT.

There are a few counts of this clonotype. The rearrangement joins TRBV7-9 to TRBJ2-1; 7 bases fit TRBD1. Per the germline V gene, CDR1 is SEHNR and CDR2 is FQNEAQ (reference sequence). V was pared by 5 bases and J by 8 bases, with 12 bases of the junction left unmatched. This CDR3 region has 15 residues. CDR3 DNA: TGTGCCAGCAGCCCGACCGACAGGGTTGTCGATGAGCAGTTCTTC. Protein product: CASSPTDRVVDEQFF.

This rearrangement joins TRBV6-5 to TRBJ1-2; D is unresolved. Per the germline V gene, CDR1 is MNHEY and CDR2 is SVGAGI. This CDR3 is built from 13 residues. Trimming removed 4 bases at V and 2 bases at J, with 8 bases between. The CDR3 sequence is CASSFTENYGYTF. In nucleotides, the CDR3 is TGTGCCAGCAGTTTCACAGAAAACTATGGCTACACCTTC.

The chain carries TRBV7-9 and TRBJ1-4; D gene ambiguous. CDR3 length: 15 residues. Germline V lookup: CDR1 SEHNR, CDR2 FQNEAQ (reference sequence). The V gene lost 1 base and the J gene lost 11 bases, with 17 bases spanning the gap. CDR3 nucleotide sequence: TGTGCCAGCAGCTTAGAAGGGAAGACGGGGAGGAAACTGTTTTTT. Amino acids: CASSLEGKTGRKLFF.

This clonotype has a count of ten or more. The genes are TRBV7-2 and TRBJ1-5; D gene uncertain. Trimming cost V 0 bases and J 5 bases, with 5 bases left between them. Germline-derived CDR1 and CDR2 are SGHTA and FQGNSA. CDR3 length equals 13 residues. The CDR3 nucleotides are TGTGCCAGCAGCTTAGCGAGTTATCAGCCCCAGCATTTT. It encodes CASSLASYQPQHF.

Comment on this clonotype: A read error is possible here, since a much larger clone lies one base away. The CDR3 region is CASSLVPGQGSTDTQYF. The CDR3 DNA sequence: TGTGCCAGCAGTTTGGTGCCGGGACAGGGCTCCACAGATACGCAGTATTTT. The J gene is TRBJ2-3, the V gene TRBV28; 9 bases are a match to TRBD1. The CDR3 spans 17 residues. The V gene end was trimmed by 3 bases and the J gene end by 2 bases; junction bases not matched to a gene: 9. Germline assignment: CDR1 MDHEN and CDR2 SYDVKM.

CDR3 sequence (DNA): TGCAGCGTGGAGGACCGCCACTATGGCTACACCTTC. Encoded protein: CSVEDRHYGYTF. The chain combines TRBV29-1 with TRBJ1-2, with D hard to call. Between the trimmed V and J ends, which lost 6 bases and 3 bases, there was a span of 11 bases. This CDR3 has 12 residues. Germline-derived CDR1 and CDR2 are SQVTM and ANQGSEA. The full variable domain, its missing parts supplied by reference TRBV29-1 and TRBJ1-2, is SAVISQKPSRDICQRGTSLTIQCQVDSQVTMMFWYRQQPGQSLTLIATANQGSEATYESGFVIDKFPISRPNLTFSTLTVSNMSPEDSSIYLCSVEDRHYGYTFGSGTRLTVV.

The gene calls are TRBV2 and TRBJ2-7; 12 bases line up with TRBD1. The V gene end was trimmed by 7 bases and the J gene end by 7 bases; junction bases not matched to a gene: 5. Germline CDR1 and CDR2: SNHLY and FYNNEI. CDR3 length equals 13 residues. CDR3 nucleotides: TGTGCCAGCAAGGGGACAGGGGGCAGGGAGCAGTACGTC. Protein sequence: CASKGTGGREQYV.

The rearrangement links TRBV9 to TRBJ1-6; TRBD1 agrees at 7 bases. The CDR3 consists of 14 residues. Germline-derived CDR1 and CDR2 are SGDLS and YYNGEE. Germline trimming cut 6 bases from V and 8 bases from J; bases unmatched to any gene: 8. CDR3 bases: TGTGCCAGCACAGGGGGACAGACCTATTCACCCCTCCACTTT. It is translated as CASTGGQTYSPLHF.

This clonotype was recorded at least ten times. The chain combines TRBV7-8 with TRBJ2-7, with D perhaps assigned TRBD1 or TRBD2 (6 bases each). This CDR3 has 15 residues. CDR1 is SGHVS and CDR2 is FQNEAQ in the germline V gene. Trimming removed 5 bases from V and 2 bases from J, with 16 bases in between. Here the CDR3 reads CASSAKGGFAYEQYF. CDR3 coding DNA: TGTGCCAGCAGCGCAAAGGGGGGTTTCGCCTACGAGCAGTACTTC. Supplemented by reference TRBV7-8 and TRBJ2-7, the full variable domain reads GAGVSQSPRYKVAKRGQDVALRCDPISGHVSLFWYQQALGQGPEFLTYFQNEAQLDKSGLPSDRFFAERPEGSVSTLKIQRTQQEDSAVYLCASSAKGGFAYEQYFGPGTRLTVT.

This chain links TRBV5-5 with TRBJ2-1, with D tentatively TRBD2 (6 bases). V was cut by 10 bases and J by 7 bases, with 18 bases left in between. Germline CDR1 is SGHKS and CDR2 is YYEKEE (reference sequence). The CDR3 has 13 residues. The CDR3 DNA sequence: TGTGCCGGTAGGGGCCCGGGGGTTAATGAGCAGTTCTTC. This gives the protein CAGRGPGVNEQFF.

The chain joins TRBV7-9 to TRBJ2-7; no clear D. V lost 5 bases and J 2 bases, leaving 13 bases between the germline ends. The CDR3 is made up of 14 amino acids. Germline V gives CDR1 SEHNR, CDR2 FQNEAQ (reference sequence). The CDR3 coding sequence is TGTGCCAGCAGCCCCCGGACGGATACCTACGAGCAGTACTTC. Translated: CASSPRTDTYEQYF.

The CDR3 DNA reads as TGTGCCAGCAGTAAGACATGCCCGGTTATTAACTATGGCTACACCTTC. Protein sequence: CASSKTCPVINYGYTF. The rearrangement joins TRBV28 to TRBJ1-2, with D uncertain. This CDR3 contains 16 residues. Between the trimmed V and J ends, which lost 5 bases and 1 base, there was a span of 17 bases. CDR1 and CDR2 (germline): MDHEN, SYDVKM.

This clonotype was recorded a few times. This chain uses TRBV6-1 with TRBJ2-1; 9 nucleotides agree with TRBD2. The CDR3 covers 14 residues. J was trimmed by 5 bases and V by 5 bases; bases with no gene match: 4. CDR1 is MNHNS and CDR2 is SASEGT in the germline V gene. CDR3 region: CASSPGLAHNEQFF. Written as DNA, the CDR3 is TGTGCCAGCAGTCCGGGACTAGCCCACAATGAGCAGTTCTTC.

Notes on this clonotype: Sequence at one end of the junction differs from germline and may be a read error. The rearrangement uses TRBV2 and TRBJ2-1; 11 bases fit TRBD2. The CDR3 covers 18 residues. Germline CDR1 is SNHLY and CDR2 is FYNNEI. Here the CDR3 DNA reads TGTGCCAGCAATGAAAAGGTTGCTAGCGGGGGGTACTACAATGAGCAGTTCTTC. Translating gives CASNEKVASGGYYNEQFF.

The V gene is TRBV28, the J gene TRBJ1-5; no definite D call. The length of the CDR3 is 14 residues. V lost 3 bases and J 5 bases, leaving 11 bases between the germline ends. Germline V gene data show CDR1 as MDHEN and CDR2 as SYDVKM. CDR3 bases: TGTGCCAGCAGTTTCATGGTGTGGGATCAGCCCCAGCATTTT. It is translated as CASSFMVWDQPQHF.

To note about this clonotype: With a much larger clone just one base away, this may be a read error. J is TRBJ2-1 and V is TRBV7-3, with 11 nucleotides matching TRBD2. Losses at the gene ends were 3 bases for V and 4 bases for J; bases not matched to a gene: 2. The CDR3 contains 15 residues. Germline CDR1 and CDR2: SGHTA and FQGTGA. For the CDR3, the DNA is TGTGCCAGCAGCTTTGCTAGCGGGGGGTACAATGAGCAGTTCTTC. It is translated as CASSFASGGYNEQFF.

V gene TRBV29-1 combines with J gene TRBJ2-2; weak D call: TRBD1 (6 bases). The CDR3 covers 13 residues. V was shortened by 6 bases and J by 0 bases, with 8 bases between the two germline ends. From germline, CDR1 is SQVTM and CDR2 ANQGSEA. CDR3 loop: CSVGQPNTGELFF. In DNA form, the CDR3 reads TGCAGCGTAGGACAGCCGAACACCGGGGAGCTGTTTTTT.

As for this clonotype: At one end, the junction sequence differs from germline, possibly due to a read error. The V and J genes are TRBV7-6 and TRBJ2-1, with TRBD1 identical over 7 bases. Germline-derived CDR1 and CDR2 are SGHVS and FNYEAQ. This CDR3 has 15 residues. The CDR3, as DNA: TGTGCCAGCAGCACCGGGACAGCTCTCGGGGATGAGCGGTTCTTC. It specifies CASSTGTALGDERFF.

This clonotype was picked up a small number of times. The rearrangement links TRBV5-1 to TRBJ2-7; D perhaps matches TRBD2 (5 bases). The CDR3 extends over 14 amino acids. V lost 3 bases and J 0 bases, leaving 10 bases between the germline ends. Germline CDR1 and CDR2: SGHRS and YFSETQ. The CDR3 loop reads CASSYGLFSYEQYF. Written as DNA, the CDR3 is TGCGCCAGCAGCTACGGACTCTTCTCCTACGAGCAGTACTTC.

Turning to this clonotype: This clone may be a read error of a much larger clone one base away. The gene calls are TRBV7-2 and TRBJ2-2; 9 bases are a match to TRBD1. V dropped 5 bases and J dropped 6; count of bases not matched to a gene: 4. This CDR3 has 14 residues. Germline V lookup: CDR1 SGHTA, CDR2 FQGNSA. The DNA for the CDR3 is TGTACCAGCAGCCCTACAGGGGGCCCCGGGGAGCTGTTTTTT. Amino acid sequence: CTSSPTGGPGELFF.

The count of this clonotype is one. The chain uses TRBV6-2 or TRBV6-3 and TRBJ2-7; 8 nucleotides line up with TRBD2. The CDR3 totals 14 residues. With V trimmed by 5 bases and J by 2 bases, 5 bases remained unmatched. Germline-derived CDR1 and CDR2 are MNHEY and SVGEGT. The CDR3 region has the DNA TGTGCCAGCAGTGGCCCGGGACTAGCCTACGAGCAGTACGTC. Protein: CASSGPGLAYEQYV.

This clonotype was observed at least ten times. The CDR3 is CASSTEGRGYTDTQYF. DNA for the CDR3: TGTGCCAGCAGTACCGAGGGGCGGGGATACACAGATACGCAGTATTTT. The chain links TRBV27 to TRBJ2-3, with TRBD2 as a possible D gene (6 bases). This CDR3 has 16 amino acids. The germline CDR1 and CDR2 sequences are MNHEY and SMNVEV (reference sequence). V lost 5 bases to trimming and J lost 2 bases, with 17 bases between them.

This clonotype was counted only a few times. V and J are TRBV29-1 and TRBJ1-2, with D maybe TRBD1 (6 bases). The CDR3 sequence is 13 residues long. Trimming stripped 6 bases from V and 5 bases from J, with 16 bases between. Germline V CDR1 and CDR2: SQVTM, ANQGSEA. In DNA, the CDR3 is TGCAGCGTCCCGGACAGACAAAAGTATGGCTACACCTTC. This sequence encodes CSVPDRQKYGYTF. The variable domain in full, completed from reference TRBV29-1 and TRBJ1-2, reads SAVISQKPSRDICQRGTSLTIQCQVDSQVTMMFWYRQQPGQSLTLIATANQGSEATYESGFVIDKFPISRPNLTFSTLTVSNMSPEDSSIYLCSVPDRQKYGYTFGSGTRLTVV.

The table lists this clonotype with a few counts. The rearrangement links TRBV29-1 to TRBJ1-2, with D maybe TRBD1 (5 bases). CDR3 length: 13 residues. Trimming took 7 bases from V and 2 from J, leaving 14 bases between them. CDR1 and CDR2 (germline): SQVTM, ANQGSEA. CDR3 DNA: TGCAGCGGGGGACCGGGACTGAACTATGGCTACACCTTC. This encodes CSGGPGLNYGYTF.

V gene TRBV29-1 combines with J gene TRBJ2-5; D is possibly TRBD2 (6 bases). CDR1 and CDR2 (germline): SQVTM, ANQGSEA. V lost 7 bases to trimming and J lost 1 base, with 13 bases between them. The CDR3 extends over 13 amino acids. CDR3 residues: CSATGLLQETQYF. The DNA of the CDR3 is TGCAGCGCGACGGGACTGCTCCAAGAGACCCAGTACTTC.

V is TRBV28 and J is TRBJ2-4; tentative D call: TRBD1 (5 bases). Per the germline V gene, CDR1 is MDHEN and CDR2 is SYDVKM. V dropped 5 bases and J dropped 3 bases, with 11 bases sitting between them. There are 14 residues in the CDR3. Written as DNA, the CDR3 is TGTGCCAGCAGTCCCCGACAGAACAAAAACATTCAGTACTTC. Translating gives CASSPRQNKNIQYF. Full variable domain (rest looked up from reference TRBV28 and TRBJ2-4): DVKVTQSSRYLVKRTGEKVFLECVQDMDHENMFWYRQDPGLGLRLIYFSYDVKMKEKGDIPEGYSVSREKKERFSLILESASTNQTSMYLCASSPRQNKNIQYFGAGTRLSVL.

Many counts were recorded for this clonotype. The rearrangement joins TRBV7-2 to TRBJ1-5; D unclear. Trimming removed 4 bases from V and 7 bases from J, with 14 bases in between. The CDR3 has 14 residues. Germline loops: CDR1 SGHTA, CDR2 FQGNSA. In nucleotides, the CDR3 is TGTGCCAGCAGCTCGGGCCCGTCTGGCCAGCCCCAGCATTTT. This codes for CASSSGPSGQPQHF.

This clonotype showed up just a few times. V gene TRBV29-1 combines with J gene TRBJ2-6; TRBD1 matches at 7 bases. V shed 5 bases and J 0 bases; nucleotides not matched to a gene: 10. Germline CDR1 and CDR2: SQVTM and ANQGSEA. This CDR3 contains 17 residues. The CDR3 sequence is CSVIDREYSSGANVLTF. CDR3 bases: TGCAGCGTTATAGACAGGGAGTATAGCTCTGGGGCCAACGTCCTGACTTTC.

In this sample, this clonotype turned up a few times. This chain links TRBV27 with TRBJ2-1, with a weak D call TRBD2 (6 bases). The CDR3 runs 13 residues. CDR1 is MNHEY and CDR2 is SMNVEV in the germline V gene (reference sequence). Trimming took off 0 bases at V and 15 bases at J, with 15 bases between the two ends. DNA of the CDR3: TGTGCCAGCAGTTTATCGGAGCTAGCGTTACTGTTCTTC. It translates to CASSLSELALLFF.

The chain links TRBV12-3 or TRBV12-4 to TRBJ2-1; D unresolved. Deletions cut 2 bases from V and 9 bases from J, with 5 bases between. The CDR3 spans 11 residues. The CDR3: CASSLSFEQFF. For the CDR3, the DNA is TGTGCCAGCAGTTTATCCTTTGAGCAGTTCTTC.